These 31 T cell receptor beta chains were all obtained from the same sample, sequenced in a study of shared clonotypes between healthy human individuals. The protocol was immunoSEQ multiplex PCR, while the TCRdb copy is restricted to in-frame clones and leaves out a portion. The sample has about 960,000 clones, over 75% seen once; the top ten hold roughly 1.5%. The specimen sequenced was memory CD4+ T cells sorted from blood. Subset given: CD45RA-negative fraction. The source of these receptors is a man between 18 and 29 years old in good health.

V is TRBV18 and J is TRBJ1-5; D remains unclear. V was clipped by 4 bases and J by 0 bases, with 4 bases between them. This CDR3 is built from 13 residues. Per germline, CDR1 KGHSH and CDR2 LQKENI. This CDR3 is CASSQDSNQPQHF. For the CDR3, the DNA is TGTGCCAGCTCACAAGATAGCAATCAGCCCCAGCATTTT.

For this clone: The sample holds other DNA sequences that translate to the same CDR3. The CDR3 coding sequence is TGTGCCACCAGCAGAGAGGGCTCTGGGGCCAACGTCCTGACTTTC. Its protein product is CATSREGSGANVLTF. This chain joins TRBV15 and TRBJ2-6; no clear D gene. V lost 0 bases and J lost 0, with 3 bases in between. The CDR3 has 15 residues. Germline values: CDR1 LNHNV, CDR2 YYDKDF (reference sequence).

This clone was observed a few times. The J gene is TRBJ2-7, the V gene TRBV20-1; D call uncertain. This CDR3 contains 10 residues. Germline V gives CDR1 DFQATT, CDR2 SNEGSKA (reference sequence). Trimming shortened V by 5 bases and J by 6 bases, and 8 bases separated the two germline ends. In nucleotides, the CDR3 is TGCAGTGCTCCTAAGGGCGAGCAGTACTTC. It specifies CSAPKGEQYF.

This chain uses TRBV11-2 with TRBJ2-1; 8 positions match TRBD2. V lost 8 bases and J lost 4; bases outside the gene matches: 7. The length of the CDR3 is 14 residues. Germline V lookup: CDR1 SGHAT, CDR2 FQNNGV. Here the CDR3 DNA reads TGTGCCAGCGGTTCTAGCGGGTCTTACAATGAGCAGTTCTTC. Its translation is CASGSSGSYNEQFF.

This clone was seen more than once but under ten times. V usage is TRBV6-6 and J usage is TRBJ2-3; 8 nucleotides align to TRBD1. The CDR3 has 16 amino acids. V lost 6 bases to trimming and J lost 6 bases; unmatched junction nucleotides: 14. Per the germline V gene, CDR1 is MNHNY and CDR2 is SVGAGI (reference sequence). In DNA form, the CDR3 reads TGTGCCAGCAGCCCCCCGAGGACAGGGCGTATGGATACGCAGTATTTT. This encodes CASSPPRTGRMDTQYF.

This clone has only a few counts. The chain joins TRBV6-1 to TRBJ2-7, with 11 positions matching TRBD1. Germline trimming cut 10 bases from V and 1 base from J; bases unmatched to any gene: 6. This CDR3 comprises 14 residues. Germline V lookup: CDR1 MNHNS, CDR2 SASEGT. The DNA of the CDR3 is TGTGCCACCGCTGGACAGGGGGCATCCTACGAGCAGTACTTC. Translating gives CATAGQGASYEQYF.

V usage is TRBV5-1 and J usage is TRBJ2-1; TRBD2 agrees at 10 bases. V lost 4 bases and J lost 4; bases outside the gene matches: 2. Germline V lookup: CDR1 SGHRS, CDR2 YFSETQ. The CDR3 has 14 residues. The chain's CDR3 is CASSLSGGYNEQFF. The CDR3, as DNA: TGCGCCAGCAGCCTTAGCGGGGGGTACAATGAGCAGTTCTTC.

The V call is TRBV12-2, the J call TRBJ2-7. TRBV12-2 is a documented pseudogene. The CDR3 runs to 16 residues. The chain's CDR3 is CASRLAQVCMPYEQYF. The DNA for the CDR3 is TGTGCAAGTCGCTTAGCGCAAGTTTGCATGCCCTACGAGCAGTACTTC.

This clone was seen only a few times. The chain joins TRBV11-3 to TRBJ2-1; D is possibly TRBD1 or TRBD2 (5 bases each). This CDR3 region has 15 residues. Trimming took off 5 bases at V and 3 bases at J, with 14 bases between the two ends. Germline CDR1 reads SGHNT; CDR2 reads YENEEA. The CDR3 bases are TGTGCCAGCAGCCAGCACCGGGACCGCTACAATGAGCAGTTCTTC. Encoded protein: CASSQHRDRYNEQFF.

The rearrangement joins TRBV6-1 to TRBJ1-5, with 7 positions matching TRBD1. V lost 5 bases and J lost 0; bases outside the gene matches: 7. From germline, CDR1 is MNHNS and CDR2 SASEGT. The CDR3 covers 16 residues. CDR3 region: CASSQVGQSSNQPQHF. The CDR3 DNA reads TGTGCCAGCAGTCAAGTGGGACAGAGTAGCAATCAGCCCCAGCATTTT.

As for this clone: Other nucleotide sequences in the sample specify the same CDR3. The rearrangement links TRBV11-2 to TRBJ2-7; no reliable D call. Between the trimmed V and J ends, which lost 0 bases and 0 bases, there was a span of 6 bases. Germline assignment: CDR1 SGHAT and CDR2 FQNNGV. The CDR3 extends over 14 amino acids. The chain's CDR3 is CASSLDTASYEQYF. Here the CDR3 DNA reads TGTGCCAGCAGCTTAGACACAGCCTCCTACGAGCAGTACTTC.

The V gene is TRBV4-3, the J gene TRBJ1-5, with D possibly matching TRBD1 (5 bases). This CDR3 comprises 15 residues. CDR1 LGHNA and CDR2 YSLEER come from the germline V gene. V dropped 0 bases and J dropped 4 bases, with 10 bases sitting between them. CDR3 amino acids: CASSQDWGGNQPQHF. CDR3 bases: TGCGCCAGCAGCCAAGATTGGGGGGGAAATCAGCCCCAGCATTTT.

V is TRBV2 and J is TRBJ2-2; 13 bases fit TRBD2. This CDR3 has 15 residues. In germline, CDR1 is SNHLY, CDR2 FYNNEI. The V segment lost 6 bases and the J segment 6 bases; nucleotides outside the gene matches: 4. The CDR3 bases are TGTGCCAGCAGGGGACTAGCGGGGCTCGCCGGGGAGCTGTTTTTT. It yields the protein CASRGLAGLAGELFF. The full variable domain, with the rest looked up from reference TRBV2 and TRBJ2-2, is EPEVTQTPSHQVTQMGQEVILRCVPISNHLYFYWYRQILGQKVEFLVSFYNNEISEKSEIFDDQFSVERPDGSNFTLKIRSTKLEDSAMYFCASRGLAGLAGELFFGEGSRLTVL.

This clone was counted at least ten times. V is TRBV20-1 and J is TRBJ1-1; no definite D call. The CDR3 is 11 amino acids. Germline values: CDR1 DFQATT, CDR2 SNEGSKA (reference sequence). V lost 5 bases and J 5 bases, leaving 9 bases between the germline ends. CDR3 region: CSAGDWTEAFF. For the CDR3, the DNA is TGCAGTGCTGGCGACTGGACTGAAGCTTTCTTT.

This clone was seen a few times. Other nucleotide sequences in the sample specify the same CDR3. The chain links TRBV19 to TRBJ1-1; tentatively, D is TRBD1 (5 bases). Trimming shortened V by 3 bases and J by 1 base, and 9 bases separated the two germline ends. The CDR3 is made up of 14 amino acids. Germline V gene sequence: CDR1 LNHDA, CDR2 SQIVND (reference sequence). The CDR3 spells CASSIGQSNTEAFF. The CDR3 nucleotides read TGTGCCAGTAGTATCGGACAATCGAACACTGAAGCTTTCTTT.

This chain uses TRBV4-1 with TRBJ1-1; 7 nucleotides match TRBD1. CDR1 MGHRA and CDR2 YSYEKL come from the germline V gene. The CDR3 is 16 amino acids. V lost 2 bases and J lost 0; bases outside the gene matches: 6. The CDR3 DNA reads TGCGCCAGCAGCCAAATAAGACAGGGAATGAACACTGAAGCTTTCTTT. Encoded protein: CASSQIRQGMNTEAFF.

V gene TRBV5-4 combines with J gene TRBJ2-1; 8 nucleotides align to TRBD1. Losses at the gene ends were 5 bases for V and 8 bases for J; bases not matched to a gene: 6. Per the germline V gene, CDR1 is SGHNT and CDR2 is YYREEE (reference sequence). The CDR3 covers 13 residues. The CDR3 DNA is TGTGCCAGCAGTCAGGGGGCGAGCTATGAGCAGTTCTTC. Its protein product is CASSQGASYEQFF.

This clone appeared a few times. The CDR3 sequence: CASSWGQMLAKNIQYF. The CDR3 region has the DNA TGTGCCAGCAGCTGGGGACAAATGCTAGCCAAAAACATTCAGTACTTC. The chain uses TRBV28 and TRBJ2-4; maybe TRBD1 (6 bases). Germline assignment: CDR1 MDHEN and CDR2 SYDVKM. The V end was cut by 6 bases, the J end by 0 bases, with 15 bases between. The CDR3 is 16 residues long.

This chain uses TRBV5-1 with TRBJ2-3; perhaps TRBD2 as D (5 bases). Deletions cut 4 bases from V and 4 bases from J, with 13 bases between. The CDR3 consists of 14 residues. The germline V gene has CDR1 SGHRS and CDR2 YFSETQ. CDR3 nucleotides: TGCGCCAGCAGCATAGAGGGTCTGTCAGATACGCAGTATTTT. Protein product: CASSIEGLSDTQYF.

The rearrangement uses TRBV5-1 and TRBJ2-1; 8 nucleotides match TRBD2. This CDR3 contains 15 residues. V shed 4 bases and J 8 bases; nucleotides not matched to a gene: 11. Germline values: CDR1 SGHRS, CDR2 YFSETQ. CDR3 in amino acids: CASSLDSGTLDEQFF. CDR3 bases: TGCGCCAGCAGCCTCGATAGCGGGACTTTAGATGAGCAGTTCTTC.

The chain couples TRBV6-1 to TRBJ1-1, with D uncertain. The CDR3 totals 12 residues. Germline V CDR1 and CDR2: MNHNS, SASEGT. The V and J ends lost 2 bases and 11 bases respectively, with 12 bases between them. CDR3 coding DNA: TGTGCCAGCAGTGAACACGGCAGAGACGCTTTCTTT. Residues: CASSEHGRDAFF.

In its sample, this clone was seen a few times. The chain couples TRBV30 to TRBJ2-7; D is possibly TRBD1 (5 bases). The CDR3 is made up of 13 amino acids. CDR1 is GTSNPN, CDR2 SVGIG, per germline (reference sequence). Trimming removed 4 bases at V and 4 bases at J, with 14 bases between. The CDR3 DNA reads as TGTGCCTGGAAAAAGACAGCCTCTTACGAGCAGTACTTC. It encodes CAWKKTASYEQYF.

V is TRBV6-1 and J is TRBJ2-2, with D unclear. The ends were cut back, 1 base at V and 0 bases at J, with 15 bases in the middle. Germline V CDR1 and CDR2: MNHNS, SASEGT. CDR3 length equals 18 residues. Here the CDR3 reads CASSEGWPLTTNTGELFF. The DNA of the CDR3 is TGTGCCAGCAGTGAAGGCTGGCCGCTAACAACGAACACCGGGGAGCTGTTTTTT.

This clone showed up just a few times. The chain uses TRBV5-1 and TRBJ2-5; TRBD2 matches at 9 bases. Germline lookup yields CDR1 SGHRS and CDR2 YFSETQ. CDR3 length: 16 residues. With 0 bases clipped from V and 5 bases from J, the junction kept 8 bases outside the gene matches. CDR3 sequence: CASSLGASGVGETQYF. The CDR3 DNA reads as TGCGCCAGCAGCTTGGGAGCTAGCGGGGTCGGTGAGACCCAGTACTTC. The full variable domain, completed using reference TRBV5-1 and TRBJ2-5, is KAGVTQTPRYLIKTRGQQVTLSCSPISGHRSVSWYQQTPGQGLQFLFEYFSETQRNKGNFPGRFSGRQFSNSRSEMNVSTLELGDSALYLCASSLGASGVGETQYFGPGTRLLVL.

This clone was seen a single time. CDR3 in amino acids: CASSLASVMNTEAFF. The DNA of the CDR3 is TGCGCCAGCAGCTTGGCATCAGTAATGAACACTGAAGCTTTCTTT. The V and J genes are TRBV5-1 and TRBJ1-1, with unresolved D. Germline V lookup: CDR1 SGHRS, CDR2 YFSETQ. The V and J ends lost 0 bases and 0 bases respectively, with 9 bases between them. This CDR3 region has 15 residues.

The chain combines TRBV5-1 with TRBJ2-3, with a possible D match to TRBD1 (6 bases). The CDR3 loop spans 18 amino acids. Per the germline V gene, CDR1 is SGHRS and CDR2 is YFSETQ. The V end lost 3 bases, the J end lost 0 bases, and 20 bases lay between the germline ends. CDR3: CASSWGQGILTSTDTQYF. The CDR3 DNA follows: TGCGCCAGCAGCTGGGGGCAGGGAATCCTCACTAGCACAGATACGCAGTATTTT.

This rearrangement joins TRBV6-5 to TRBJ2-1; 9 bases fit TRBD1. Germline lookup yields CDR1 MNHEY and CDR2 SVGAGI. The V and J ends lost 6 bases and 4 bases, in that order; junction bases with no gene match: 4. The CDR3 contains 14 residues. This chain's CDR3 is CASSPGQGYNEQFF. CDR3 bases: TGTGCCAGCAGCCCGGGACAGGGATACAATGAGCAGTTCTTC.

The chain has TRBV7-9 and TRBJ2-5, with TRBD1 matching 8 bases. V lost 4 bases to trimming and J lost 5 bases; unmatched junction nucleotides: 9. The CDR3 is 15 residues long. Germline CDR1 and CDR2: SEHNR and FQNEAQ (reference sequence). This CDR3 reads CASSSGSGGMETQYF. The CDR3 region has the DNA TGTGCCAGCAGCTCAGGGTCAGGGGGCATGGAGACCCAGTACTTC. The variable domain in full, with the rest retrieved from reference TRBV7-9 and TRBJ2-5, is DTGVSQNPRHKITKRGQNVTFRCDPISEHNRLYWYRQTLGQGPEFLTYFQNEAQLEKSRLLSDRFSAERPKGSFSTLEIQRTEQGDSAMYLCASSSGSGGMETQYFGPGTRLLVL.

J is TRBJ2-5 and V is TRBV5-1; D remains ambiguous. The CDR3 has 14 residues. Per germline, CDR1 SGHRS and CDR2 YFSETQ. V lost 0 bases to trimming and J lost 5 bases, with 11 bases between them. CDR3 in amino acids: CASSLGLPGETQYF. The CDR3 DNA is TGCGCCAGCAGCTTGGGGCTGCCTGGGGAGACCCAGTACTTC.

The chain has TRBV28 and TRBJ1-2; D remains unclear. CDR1 MDHEN and CDR2 SYDVKM come from the germline V gene. V shed 5 bases and J shed 4 bases, with 8 bases lying between them. This CDR3 has 12 amino acids. The CDR3 here is CASSDVSYGYTF. CDR3 coding DNA: TGTGCCAGCAGTGACGTCAGCTATGGCTACACCTTC.

The chain uses TRBV5-1 and TRBJ2-3, with a tentative D call TRBD2 (5 bases). V was pared by 1 base and J by 8 bases, with 11 bases between. The length of the CDR3 is 13 residues. Germline V gives CDR1 SGHRS, CDR2 YFSETQ. The CDR3 sequence is CASSLPPRGTQYF. The CDR3 DNA follows: TGCGCCAGCAGCTTGCCCCCACGGGGTACGCAGTATTTT. Using reference TRBV5-1 and TRBJ2-3 for the parts outside the CDR3, the full variable domain is KAGVTQTPRYLIKTRGQQVTLSCSPISGHRSVSWYQQTPGQGLQFLFEYFSETQRNKGNFPGRFSGRQFSNSRSEMNVSTLELGDSALYLCASSLPPRGTQYFGPGTRLTVL.